In its sample, the clone carrying this T cell receptor beta chain was seen a few times. TCR beta CDR3 regions were amplified from RNA transcripts. A set of HTBI primers served as the primers for a first-round RT-PCR of the TCR CDR3. TCRdb independently ran MiXCR on the multiplex PCR reads; one entry per CDR3 protein. The sample has about 360,000 distinct CDR3 sequences; about 13% are singletons. The CDR3 totals 16 residues. The germline V gene encodes CDR1 SGHRS and CDR2 YFSETQ. Trimming removed 3 bases from V and 5 bases from J; junction bases left unmatched: 10. Patients aged 18 to 65 with hyperthyroidism were newly diagnosed, with duration under 2 months. This entry comes from a study of T cells in Graves' hyperthyroidism and ophthalmopathy.

The clonotype comes from a woman under 30 with Graves' hyperthyroidism. V is TRBV5-1 and J is TRBJ2-7, with 11 bases lining up with TRBD1. Sequenced input: blood. CDR3 loop: CASSSSGTGGDDEQYF. CDR3 DNA: TGCGCCAGCAGCTCCTCGGGGACAGGGGGTGACGACGAGCAGTACTTC.